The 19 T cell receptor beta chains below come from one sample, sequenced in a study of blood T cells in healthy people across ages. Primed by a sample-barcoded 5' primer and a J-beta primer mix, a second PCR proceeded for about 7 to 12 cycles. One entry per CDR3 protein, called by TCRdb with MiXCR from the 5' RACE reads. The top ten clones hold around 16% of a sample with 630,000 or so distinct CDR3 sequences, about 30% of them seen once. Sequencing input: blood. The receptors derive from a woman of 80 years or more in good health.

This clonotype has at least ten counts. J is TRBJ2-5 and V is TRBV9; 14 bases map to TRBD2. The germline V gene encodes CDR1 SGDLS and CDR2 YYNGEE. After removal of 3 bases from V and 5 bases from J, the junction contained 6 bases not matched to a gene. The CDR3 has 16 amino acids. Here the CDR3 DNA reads TGTGCCAGCAGCGGCGGGACTAGCGGGGGCGGGGAGACCCAGTACTTC. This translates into CASSGGTSGGGETQYF.

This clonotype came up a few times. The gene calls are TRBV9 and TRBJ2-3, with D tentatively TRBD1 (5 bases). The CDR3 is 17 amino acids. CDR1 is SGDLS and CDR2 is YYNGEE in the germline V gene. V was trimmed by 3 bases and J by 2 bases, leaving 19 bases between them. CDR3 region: CASSASRNRPDTDTQYF. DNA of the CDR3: TGTGCCAGCAGCGCCTCGAGAAACAGGCCCGACACAGATACGCAGTATTTT.

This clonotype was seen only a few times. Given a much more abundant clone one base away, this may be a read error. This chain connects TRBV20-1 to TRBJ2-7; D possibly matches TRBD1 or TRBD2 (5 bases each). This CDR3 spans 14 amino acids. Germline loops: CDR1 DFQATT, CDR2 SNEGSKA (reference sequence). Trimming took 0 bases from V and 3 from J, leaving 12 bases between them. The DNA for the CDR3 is TGCAGTGCTAGAGATCGGTGGGGACGCTACGAGCAGTACTTC. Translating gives CSARDRWGRYEQYF.

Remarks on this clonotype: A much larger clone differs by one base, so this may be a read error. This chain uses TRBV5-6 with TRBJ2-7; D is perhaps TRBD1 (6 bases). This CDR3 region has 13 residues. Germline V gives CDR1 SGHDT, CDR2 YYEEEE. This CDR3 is CASSRSQGYGQYF. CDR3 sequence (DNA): TGTGCCAGCAGCCGATCGCAGGGGTACGGGCAGTACTTC.

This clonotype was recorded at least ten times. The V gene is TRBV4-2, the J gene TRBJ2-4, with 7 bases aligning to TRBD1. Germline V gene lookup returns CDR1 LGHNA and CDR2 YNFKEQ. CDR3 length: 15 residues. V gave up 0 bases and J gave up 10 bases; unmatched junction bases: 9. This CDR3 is CASSQEVRAGGIQYF. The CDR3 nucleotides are TGTGCCAGCAGCCAAGAAGTACGGGCAGGGGGAATTCAGTACTTC.

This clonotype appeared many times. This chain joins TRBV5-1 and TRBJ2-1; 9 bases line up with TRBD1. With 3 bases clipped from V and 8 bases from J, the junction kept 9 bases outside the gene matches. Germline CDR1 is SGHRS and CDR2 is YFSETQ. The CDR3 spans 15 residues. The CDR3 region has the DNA TGCGCCAGCAGCTATGGACAGGGGAACGTCGATGAGCAGTTCTTC. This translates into CASSYGQGNVDEQFF.

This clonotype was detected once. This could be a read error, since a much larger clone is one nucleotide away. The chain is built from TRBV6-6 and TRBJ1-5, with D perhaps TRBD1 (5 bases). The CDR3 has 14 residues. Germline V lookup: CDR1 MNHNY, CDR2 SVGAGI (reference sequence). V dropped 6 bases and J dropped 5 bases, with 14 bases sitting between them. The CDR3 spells CASRSLEGHQPQHF. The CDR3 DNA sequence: TGTGCCAGCAGGTCCCTTGAGGGGCATCAGCCCCAGCATTTT.

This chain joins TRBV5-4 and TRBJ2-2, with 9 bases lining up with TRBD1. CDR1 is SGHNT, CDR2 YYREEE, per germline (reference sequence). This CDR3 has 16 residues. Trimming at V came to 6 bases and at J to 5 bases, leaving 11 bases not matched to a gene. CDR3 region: CASTGLLGQGTGELFF. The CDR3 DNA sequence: TGTGCCAGCACGGGACTTTTGGGACAGGGTACCGGGGAGCTGTTTTTT.

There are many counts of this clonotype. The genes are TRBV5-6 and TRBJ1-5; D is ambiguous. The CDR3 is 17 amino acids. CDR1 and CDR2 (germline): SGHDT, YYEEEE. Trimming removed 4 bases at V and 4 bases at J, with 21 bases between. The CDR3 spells CASSASPIRGRNQPQHF. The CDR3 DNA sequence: TGTGCCAGCAGCGCCTCCCCTATCCGGGGTCGAAATCAGCCCCAGCATTTT.

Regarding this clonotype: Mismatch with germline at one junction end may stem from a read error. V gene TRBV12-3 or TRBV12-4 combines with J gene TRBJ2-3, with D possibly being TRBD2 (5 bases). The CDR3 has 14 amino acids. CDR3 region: CASSPRGIADAQYF. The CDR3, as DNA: TGTGCCAGCAGTCCCAGAGGGATCGCAGATGCGCAGTATTTT.

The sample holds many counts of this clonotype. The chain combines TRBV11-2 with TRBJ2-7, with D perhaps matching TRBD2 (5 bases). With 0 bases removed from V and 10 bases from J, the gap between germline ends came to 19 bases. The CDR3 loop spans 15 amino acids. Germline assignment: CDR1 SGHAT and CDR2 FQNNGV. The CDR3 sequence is CASSLEQSVPEGQYF. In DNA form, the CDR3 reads TGTGCCAGCAGCTTAGAACAATCAGTTCCCGAGGGACAGTACTTC.

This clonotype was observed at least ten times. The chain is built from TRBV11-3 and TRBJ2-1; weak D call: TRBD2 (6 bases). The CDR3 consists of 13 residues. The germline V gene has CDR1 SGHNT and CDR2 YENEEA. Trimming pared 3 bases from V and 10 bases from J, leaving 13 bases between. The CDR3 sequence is CASSLGDSPEQFF. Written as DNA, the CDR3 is TGTGCCAGCAGCTTGGGGGACTCCCCGGAGCAGTTCTTC. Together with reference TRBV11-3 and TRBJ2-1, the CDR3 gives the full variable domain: EAGVVQSPRYKIIEKKQPVAFWCNPISGHNTLYWYLQNLGQGPELLIRYENEEAVDDSQLPKDRFSAERLKGVDSTLKIQPAELGDSAVYLCASSLGDSPEQFFGPGTRLTVL.

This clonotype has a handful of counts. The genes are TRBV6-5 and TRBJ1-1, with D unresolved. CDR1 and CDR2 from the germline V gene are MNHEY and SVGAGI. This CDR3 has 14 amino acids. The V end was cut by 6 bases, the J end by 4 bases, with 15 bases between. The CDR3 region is CASSPSRRSTEAFF. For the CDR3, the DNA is TGTGCCAGCAGCCCCTCCAGGAGGAGCACTGAAGCTTTCTTT.

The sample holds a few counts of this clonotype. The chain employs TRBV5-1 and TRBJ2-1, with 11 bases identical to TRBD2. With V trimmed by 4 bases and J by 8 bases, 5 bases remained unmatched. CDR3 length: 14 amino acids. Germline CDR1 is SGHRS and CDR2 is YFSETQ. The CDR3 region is CASSPVAGGDEQFF. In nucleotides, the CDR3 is TGCGCCAGCAGCCCCGTAGCGGGAGGGGATGAGCAGTTCTTC.

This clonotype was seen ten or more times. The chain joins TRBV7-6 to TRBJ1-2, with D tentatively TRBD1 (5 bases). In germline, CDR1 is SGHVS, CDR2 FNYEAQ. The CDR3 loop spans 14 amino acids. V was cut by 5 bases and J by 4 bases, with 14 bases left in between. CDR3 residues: CASSPVGDLYGYTF. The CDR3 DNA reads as TGTGCCAGCAGCCCCGTGGGGGACCTCTATGGCTACACCTTC. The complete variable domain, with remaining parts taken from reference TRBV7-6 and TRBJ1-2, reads GAGVSQSPRYKVTKRGQDVALRCDPISGHVSLYWYRQALGQGPEFLTYFNYEAQQDKSGLPNDRFSAERPEGSISTLTIQRTEQRDSAMYRCASSPVGDLYGYTFGSGTRLTVV.

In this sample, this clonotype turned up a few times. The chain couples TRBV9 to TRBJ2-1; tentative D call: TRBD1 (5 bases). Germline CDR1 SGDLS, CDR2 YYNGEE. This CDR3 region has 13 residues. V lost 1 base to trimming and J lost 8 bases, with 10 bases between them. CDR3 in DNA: TGTGCCAGCAGCGTACAGGGTTGGGATGAGCAGTTCTTC. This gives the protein CASSVQGWDEQFF.

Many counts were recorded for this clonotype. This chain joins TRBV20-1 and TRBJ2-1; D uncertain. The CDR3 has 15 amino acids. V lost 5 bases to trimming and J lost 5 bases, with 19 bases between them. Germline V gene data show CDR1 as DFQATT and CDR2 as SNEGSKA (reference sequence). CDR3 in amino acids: CSAASWGIGNNEQFF. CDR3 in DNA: TGCAGTGCTGCCAGCTGGGGAATAGGAAACAATGAGCAGTTCTTC.

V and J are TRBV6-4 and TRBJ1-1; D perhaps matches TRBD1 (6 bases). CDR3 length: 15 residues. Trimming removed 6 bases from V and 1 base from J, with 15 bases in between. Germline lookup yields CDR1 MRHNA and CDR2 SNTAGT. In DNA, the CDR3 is TGTGCCAGCAGCCGGGACACGGGAGGGAACACTGAAGCTTTCTTT. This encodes CASSRDTGGNTEAFF.

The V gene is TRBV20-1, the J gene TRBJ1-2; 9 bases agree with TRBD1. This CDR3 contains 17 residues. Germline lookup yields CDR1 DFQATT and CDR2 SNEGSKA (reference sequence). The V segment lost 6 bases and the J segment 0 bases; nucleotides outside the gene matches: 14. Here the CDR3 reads CSATQQGASGANYGYTF. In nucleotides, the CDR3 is TGCAGTGCAACCCAACAGGGGGCGTCGGGAGCTAACTATGGCTACACCTTC.